The 5 T cell receptor beta chains below come from one sample, sequenced in a study of identical twins. TCRdb ran MiXCR on the 5' RACE reads and lists one entry per CDR3 protein. The sample gives hundreds of thousands of distinct CDR3 sequences, 12% of which show up once; 1.5% to 2% is in the top ten. The sample also formed part of further work on yellow fever vaccine responses in identical twins.

The sample consisted of PBMCs. The receptor set was obtained from a woman under 30 in good health.

This clonotype showed up many times. The V gene is TRBV25-1, the J gene TRBJ2-1, with D tentatively TRBD2 (5 bases). Germline assignment: CDR1 MGHDK and CDR2 SYGVNS. CDR3 size: 13 residues. V lost 6 bases to trimming and J lost 5 bases, with 11 bases between them. The DNA of the CDR3 is TGTGCCAGCAGAAGGACGGGAAACAATGAGCAGTTCTTC. Translation gives CASRRTGNNEQFF.

This clonotype was counted only a few times. The V gene is TRBV29-1, the J gene TRBJ2-7, with D uncertain. V lost 1 base and J lost 4, with 8 bases in between. The length of the CDR3 is 12 residues. Germline V gene data show CDR1 as SQVTM and CDR2 as ANQGSEA. CDR3 in DNA: TGCAGCGTTGAAGGGCGTCAGTACGAGCAGTACTTC. Amino acids: CSVEGRQYEQYF.

The sample holds a few counts of this clonotype. The chain combines TRBV6-1 with TRBJ2-4; D is unclear. The CDR3 consists of 13 residues. Germline V gene sequence: CDR1 MNHNS, CDR2 SASEGT. The V gene lost 6 bases and the J gene lost 3 bases, with 9 bases spanning the gap. The CDR3 DNA sequence: TGTGCCAGCAGACCTCATAACAAAAACATTCAGTACTTC. Translating gives CASRPHNKNIQYF.

This clonotype was counted ten times or more. The genes are TRBV5-1 and TRBJ1-6, with D uncertain. This CDR3 has 16 amino acids. The germline V gene has CDR1 SGHRS and CDR2 YFSETQ. V lost 0 bases, J lost 6 bases, and 13 bases lay in between. For the CDR3, the DNA is TGCGCCAGCAGCTTGGGCCAGGCAAGCCTTAATTCACCCCTCCACTTT. This sequence encodes CASSLGQASLNSPLHF.

This sequence joins TRBV7-6 and TRBJ2-3; D remains unclear. CDR3 size: 13 residues. The V and J ends lost 1 base and 4 bases respectively, with 6 bases between them. Per the germline V gene, CDR1 is SGHVS and CDR2 is FNYEAQ. The CDR3 reads CASSLDMADTQYF. The CDR3 DNA sequence: TGTGCCAGCAGCTTAGATATGGCAGATACGCAGTATTTT.